A selection of T cell receptor beta chains follows, all from one sample in a study of blood T cell repertoires in COVID-19. Libraries were prepared by immunoSEQ multiplex PCR; TCRdb keeps only in-frame clonotypes and omits some of them. Of some 40,000 clones listed, approximately 78% are singletons. Sample: peripheral blood. The receptors shown here come from a man between 70 and 80 years old with acute or convalescent COVID-19. CDR3s include the opening cysteine and the closing phenylalanine or tryptophan.

CDR3 protein: CASTPYLALLGYTF
V gene: TRBV28

CDR3 protein: CASSLSGNREAFF
V gene: TRBV28

CDR3 protein: CASRPDGQNNYGYTF
V gene: TRBV5-1

CDR3 protein: CASSPAFRERDEQFF
V gene: TRBV5-1

CDR3 protein: CASSPWASGTDTQYF
V gene: TRBV7-2

CDR3 protein: CAWSLNLAGEAFF
V gene: TRBV30

CDR3 protein: CASSFSQNTGELFF
V gene: TRBV7-9

CDR3 protein: CAWRQGMTGELFF
V gene: TRBV30

CDR3 protein: CASSSGLAELTDTQYF
V gene: TRBV5-8

CDR3 protein: CATSDWNRADTQYF
V gene: TRBV24-1

CDR3 protein: CASSQGQSTYEQYF
V gene: TRBV7-2

CDR3 protein: CASSPGGIGTYNEQFF
V gene: TRBV18

CDR3 protein: CATSDSRDPTGLQDF
V gene: TRBV24-1

CDR3 protein: CASSLSSGVEETQYF
V gene: TRBV5-5

CDR3 protein: CASSPLENTGELFF
V gene: TRBV18

CDR3 protein: CASSPQSGDTQYF
V gene: TRBV9

CDR3 protein: CASSLAGGTDTQYF
V gene: TRBV7-9

CDR3 protein: CASSSPGTGGGEKLFF
V gene: TRBV28

CDR3 protein: CATSGGQGDYEQYF
V gene: TRBV15

CDR3 protein: CASRGGDRVYGYTF
V gene: TRBV6-5

CDR3 protein: CASSYIQREKLFF
V gene: TRBV5-6

CDR3 protein: CASSENSGANYGYTF
V gene: TRBV2

CDR3 protein: CATSVTSGILKGYNEQFF
V gene: TRBV24-1

CDR3 protein: CAIGTQLNTEAFF
V gene: TRBV10-3

CDR3 protein: CASVAGTGTTEAFF
V gene: TRBV5-1

CDR3 protein: CASSLLAGSTDTQYF
V gene: TRBV5-4

CDR3 protein: CASGGTLNTDTQYF
V gene: TRBV19

CDR3 protein: CAWKNDRGVTEAFF
V gene: TRBV30

CDR3 protein: CASGPGQGDGNIQYF
V gene: TRBV12-5

CDR3 protein: CASRGQGADTQYF
V gene: TRBV5-1

CDR3 protein: CASSQQQGARTEAFF
V gene: TRBV11-2

CDR3 protein: CATSSRDRAGETQYF
V gene: TRBV15

CDR3 protein: CASSGTASQPQHF
V gene: TRBV7-9

CDR3 protein: CASSIYRRQGIEAFF
V gene: TRBV19

CDR3 protein: CASSVRAGELFF
V gene: TRBV9